Each of the 30 T cell receptor beta chains below was sequenced from the same sample in a study of T-cell memory formation after mild COVID-19. Via MiXCR, TCRdb re-called the 5' RACE reads, giving one row per CDR3 protein. The sample lists roughly 500,000 distinct CDR3 sequences, around 21% occurring once. Sequenced material: PBMCs or a T cell subset sorted from them (not recorded which). These receptors were collected from an adult woman who had mild COVID-19 (a few samples of this study predate the infection). Cell type and time point are not known.

The V and J genes are TRBV12-3 or TRBV12-4 and TRBJ2-1; D not resolved. The CDR3 sequence is 13 residues long. The V and J ends lost 4 bases and 6 bases respectively, with 10 bases between them. CDR3 DNA: TGTGCCAGCAGTTCCACAATATCCAATGAGCAGTTCTTC. Amino acids: CASSSTISNEQFF.

J is TRBJ2-7 and V is TRBV6-1; 8 positions match TRBD1. Germline V gene lookup returns CDR1 MNHNS and CDR2 SASEGT. Germline trimming cut 0 bases from V and 7 bases from J; bases unmatched to any gene: 8. This CDR3 comprises 15 residues. The CDR3 sequence is CASSEAGQGAGEQYF. Here the CDR3 DNA reads TGTGCCAGCAGTGAAGCGGGGCAGGGGGCCGGGGAGCAGTACTTC.

The gene calls are TRBV6-1 and TRBJ1-1; 9 bases line up with TRBD1. The germline V gene encodes CDR1 MNHNS and CDR2 SASEGT. V gave up 6 bases and J gave up 1 base; unmatched junction bases: 3. The CDR3 has 14 residues. CDR3 sequence: CASRRDRANTEAFF. As DNA, the CDR3 is TGTGCCAGCAGACGGGACAGGGCGAACACTGAAGCTTTCTTT.

This clonotype was counted a few times. J is TRBJ2-5 and V is TRBV12-3 or TRBV12-4; possibly TRBD2 for D (5 bases). Trimming took off 6 bases at V and 4 bases at J, with 15 bases between the two ends. The CDR3 has 14 amino acids. The DNA of the CDR3 is TGTGCCAGCAGCCCGAGCGGCCCCTCAGAGACCCAGTACTTC. This gives the protein CASSPSGPSETQYF.

The sample holds many counts of this clonotype. The rearrangement links TRBV5-5 to TRBJ2-2; D is undetermined. The CDR3 has 14 residues. V lost 4 bases to trimming and J lost 5 bases, with 12 bases between them. Germline CDR1 SGHKS, CDR2 YYEKEE (reference sequence). This CDR3 is CASSLGLGTGELFF. CDR3 DNA sequence: TGTGCCAGCAGCCTAGGGTTAGGGACCGGGGAGCTGTTTTTT.

In this sample, this clonotype is large. The CDR3 region is CSATGGKETQYF. As DNA, the CDR3 is TGCAGCGCCACAGGGGGCAAGGAGACCCAGTACTTC. This chain joins TRBV29-1 and TRBJ2-5; 9 bases map to TRBD1. The CDR3 has 12 residues. Germline V CDR1 and CDR2: SQVTM, ANQGSEA. Trimming took 7 bases from V and 5 from J; bases not matched to a gene: 5. Based on the CDR3 plus reference TRBV29-1 and TRBJ2-5, the full variable domain is SAVISQKPSRDICQRGTSLTIQCQVDSQVTMMFWYRQQPGQSLTLIATANQGSEATYESGFVIDKFPISRPNLTFSTLTVSNMSPEDSSIYLCSATGGKETQYFGPGTRLLVL.

This clonotype turned up a few times. This chain links TRBV7-6 with TRBJ2-2; 7 bases map to TRBD2. This CDR3 has 16 amino acids. Trimming at V came to 1 base and at J to 5 bases, leaving 7 bases not matched to a gene. Germline V gene sequence: CDR1 SGHVS, CDR2 FNYEAQ. For the CDR3, the DNA is TGTGCCAGCAGCTTAGGGTCTAGCGGTCGGACCGGGGAGCTGTTTTTT. This sequence encodes CASSLGSSGRTGELFF.

The chain carries TRBV28 and TRBJ1-5; perhaps TRBD1 as D (5 bases). Germline loops: CDR1 MDHEN, CDR2 SYDVKM. The CDR3 contains 14 residues. Trimming shortened V by 4 bases and J by 5 bases, and 12 bases separated the two germline ends. The DNA of the CDR3 is TGTGCCAGCAGTTCGGCAGGGTTGGATCAGCCCCAGCATTTT. The encoded protein is CASSSAGLDQPQHF.

DNA of the CDR3: TGTGCCAGCAGCCTAACACGGGGGGCTGGGGCCAACGTCCTGACTTTC. It yields the protein CASSLTRGAGANVLTF. This chain connects TRBV7-8 to TRBJ2-6; 7 positions agree with TRBD2. V was clipped by 5 bases and J by 2 bases; unmatched bases: 6. The germline V gene encodes CDR1 SGHVS and CDR2 FQNEAQ. This CDR3 has 16 amino acids.

This clonotype was found a few times. This chain links TRBV19 with TRBJ1-5; TRBD1 agrees at 8 bases. V dropped 7 bases and J dropped 3; count of bases not matched to a gene: 17. This CDR3 is built from 18 residues. Germline CDR1 is LNHDA and CDR2 is SQIVND (reference sequence). For the CDR3, the DNA is TGTGCCAGTACCGCTCAACTGGGACAGGTGCTCAACAATCAGCCCCAGCATTTT. This gives the protein CASTAQLGQVLNNQPQHF. Full variable domain (remainder filled in from reference TRBV19 and TRBJ1-5): DGGITQSPKYLFRKEGQNVTLSCEQNLNHDAMYWYRQDPGQGLRLIYYSQIVNDFQKGDIAEGYSVSREKKESFPLTVTSAQKNPTAFYLCASTAQLGQVLNNQPQHFGDGTRLSIL.

This clonotype was picked up a small number of times. This sequence joins TRBV12-3 or TRBV12-4 and TRBJ2-5, with D possibly TRBD2 on 6 matching bases. With 7 bases removed from V and 0 bases from J, the gap between germline ends came to 9 bases. This CDR3 comprises 13 residues. CDR3 bases: TGTGCCAGCAAAAGCGGGTACCAAGAGACCCAGTACTTC. Residues: CASKSGYQETQYF.

CDR3 protein: CASSRIRYTEAFF. CDR3 nucleotides: TGTGCCAGCAGTCGAATCAGGTACACTGAAGCTTTCTTT. The chain combines TRBV12-3 or TRBV12-4 with TRBJ1-1; unclear D gene. This CDR3 is 13 amino acids long. Trimming cost V 5 bases and J 3 bases, with 10 bases left between them.

This clonotype was seen only a few times. This CDR3 reads CASTVSWEREAFF. CDR3 in DNA: TGTGCCAGCACCGTAAGTTGGGAACGTGAAGCTTTCTTT. This chain connects TRBV6-1 to TRBJ1-1; no clear D. Trimming took 7 bases from V and 7 from J, leaving 16 bases between them. This CDR3 region has 13 residues. CDR1 MNHNS and CDR2 SASEGT come from the germline V gene.

Of note for this clonotype: At one end, the junction sequence differs from germline, possibly due to a read error. This chain connects TRBV7-7 to TRBJ2-1; 7 nucleotides match TRBD2. The germline V gene has CDR1 SSHAT and CDR2 FNYEAQ (reference sequence). The CDR3 runs 14 residues. The CDR3 region is CASSLAGRTNEQFF. In nucleotides, the CDR3 is TGTGCTAGCAGCTTAGCGGGCCGGACCAATGAGCAGTTCTTC. The full variable domain, its missing parts supplied by reference TRBV7-7 and TRBJ2-1, is GAGVSQSPRYKVTKRGQDVTLRCDPISSHATLYWYQQALGQGPEFLTYFNYEAQPDKSGLPSDRFSAERPEGSISTLTIQRTEQRDSAMYRCASSLAGRTNEQFFGPGTRLTVL.

The genes are TRBV7-2 and TRBJ2-7, with 7 bases aligning to TRBD1. In germline, CDR1 is SGHTA, CDR2 FQGNSA. This CDR3 has 15 residues. V dropped 5 bases and J dropped 4; count of bases not matched to a gene: 11. The chain's CDR3 is CASSGQQGSSYEQYF. For the CDR3, the DNA is TGTGCCAGCAGCGGACAACAGGGGTCCTCATACGAGCAGTACTTC.

The chain couples TRBV7-3 to TRBJ2-1; 7 bases fit TRBD2. V was pared by 5 bases and J by 5 bases, with 15 bases of the junction left unmatched. The germline CDR1 and CDR2 sequences are SGHTA and FQGTGA. The CDR3 runs to 17 residues. The CDR3 loop reads CASSLRGVLQGDNEQFF. The CDR3 DNA follows: TGTGCCAGCAGCCTTCGGGGGGTTCTACAAGGGGACAATGAGCAGTTCTTC.

This clonotype was seen ten or more times. This chain connects TRBV12-3 or TRBV12-4 to TRBJ2-1; no clear D. V dropped 3 bases and J dropped 9 bases, with 3 bases sitting between them. This CDR3 comprises 10 residues. The CDR3 is CASSFREQFF. The CDR3 nucleotides read TGTGCCAGCAGTTTCCGTGAGCAGTTCTTC.

This clonotype was detected only a few times. This chain links TRBV9 with TRBJ2-1; maybe TRBD2 (7 bases). V was cut by 7 bases and J by 7 bases, with 12 bases left in between. CDR3 size: 12 residues. Looked up from germline, CDR1 is SGDLS and CDR2 is YYNGEE. CDR3 in DNA: TGTGCCAGCGGGGGGGCGTTTAATGAGCAGTTCTTC. Amino acid sequence: CASGGAFNEQFF.

J is TRBJ1-1 and V is TRBV6-5; tentatively, D is TRBD1 (5 bases). CDR3 length equals 15 residues. With 0 bases removed from V and 1 base from J, the gap between germline ends came to 9 bases. The germline V gene has CDR1 MNHEY and CDR2 SVGAGI. The DNA of the CDR3 is TGTGCCAGCAGTTACTCCGGGACGGCGAACACTGAAGCTTTCTTT. Protein sequence: CASSYSGTANTEAFF.

The chain recombines TRBV7-6 with TRBJ2-3; D remains unclear. Germline V lookup: CDR1 SGHVS, CDR2 FNYEAQ. The CDR3 is 13 amino acids. Between the trimmed V and J ends, which lost 5 bases and 4 bases, there was a span of 10 bases. CDR3 sequence reads: CASSHPAPDTQYF. In DNA form, the CDR3 reads TGTGCCAGCAGCCACCCCGCGCCAGATACGCAGTATTTT.

The gene calls are TRBV20-1 and TRBJ2-5, with D possibly TRBD1 on 5 matching bases. Germline CDR1 DFQATT, CDR2 SNEGSKA (reference sequence). With 5 bases removed from V and 1 base from J, the gap between germline ends came to 17 bases. The CDR3 has 15 residues. CDR3: CSASRPTVFQETQYF. The CDR3 DNA follows: TGCAGTGCTTCTCGACCGACAGTTTTCCAAGAGACCCAGTACTTC.

The chain carries TRBV9 and TRBJ2-2; 7 bases are a match to TRBD1. V was clipped by 3 bases and J by 4 bases; unmatched bases: 3. The CDR3 sequence is 14 residues long. Germline V CDR1 and CDR2: SGDLS, YYNGEE. The CDR3: CASSAPGGTGELFF. CDR3 nucleotides: TGTGCCAGCAGCGCTCCAGGGGGCACCGGGGAGCTGTTTTTT.

CDR3 loop: CASSLMGSGPNTGELFF. The DNA for the CDR3 is TGTGCCAGCAGTTTAATGGGTAGCGGGCCTAACACCGGGGAGCTGTTTTTT. The chain uses TRBV12-3 or TRBV12-4 and TRBJ2-2; 7 bases are shared with TRBD2. Trimming cost V 2 bases and J 2 bases; bases outside gene matches: 8. The CDR3 sequence is 17 residues long.

This clonotype came up a few times. V and J are TRBV5-1 and TRBJ2-1, with a weak D call TRBD1 (6 bases). This CDR3 region has 13 residues. Germline V gene data show CDR1 as SGHRS and CDR2 as YFSETQ. The V end was cut by 1 base, the J end by 8 bases, with 10 bases between. The CDR3 DNA is TGCGCCAGCAGCTTGACAGGGTACGATGAGCAGTTCTTC. It codes for CASSLTGYDEQFF.

The chain uses TRBV24-1 and TRBJ2-1; 8 nucleotides match TRBD2. Germline CDR1 and CDR2: KGHDR and SFDVKD. V trimming: 4 bases; J trimming: 4 bases; junction bases outside the gene matches: 5. The length of the CDR3 is 15 residues. The CDR3 DNA follows: TGTGCCACCAGTGAGCTAGCGGGCCCGTACAATGAGCAGTTCTTC. Translated, it gives CATSELAGPYNEQFF.

This clonotype was seen a few times. The rearrangement uses TRBV2 and TRBJ2-1; D is possibly TRBD2 (6 bases). Per germline, CDR1 SNHLY and CDR2 FYNNEI. The CDR3 contains 13 residues. V lost 7 bases to trimming and J lost 5 bases, with 12 bases between them. The CDR3 protein is CASTGVSHNEQFF. CDR3 nucleotide sequence: TGTGCCAGCACGGGGGTCAGTCACAATGAGCAGTTCTTC.

With respect to this clonotype: The germline gene is not matched at one end of the junction; a read error may be the cause. This chain joins TRBV6-1 and TRBJ1-2, with a possible D match to TRBD1 (5 bases). CDR3 length equals 15 residues. The germline CDR1 and CDR2 sequences are MNHNS and SASEGT. CDR3 nucleotide sequence: TGTGACAGCAGTCGTACCTCAGAGGGGTGGGATGGCTACACCTTC. Translation gives CDSSRTSEGWDGYTF.

This clonotype has more than one count but fewer than ten. The chain links TRBV20-1 to TRBJ1-2, with 7 bases that match TRBD1. With 1 base clipped from V and 0 bases from J, the junction kept 8 bases outside the gene matches. The length of the CDR3 is 16 residues. Per the germline V gene, CDR1 is DFQATT and CDR2 is SNEGSKA (reference sequence). The CDR3 loop reads CSARGDSTQANYGYTF. As DNA, the CDR3 is TGCAGTGCTAGAGGGGACAGCACTCAGGCTAACTATGGCTACACCTTC.

The DNA for the CDR3 is TGTGCCAGCAGTTACAGACAGACTCTGAACACTGAAGCTTTCTTT. Translation: CASSYRQTLNTEAFF. V is TRBV6-5 and J is TRBJ1-1, with D maybe TRBD1 (5 bases). CDR1 MNHEY and CDR2 SVGAGI come from the germline V gene. Between the trimmed V and J ends, which lost 2 bases and 0 bases, there was a span of 10 bases. The CDR3 is made up of 15 amino acids.

This clonotype was seen a handful of times. The chain combines TRBV18 with TRBJ2-3, with TRBD1 matching over 11 bases. The CDR3 extends over 16 amino acids. Looked up from germline, CDR1 is KGHSH and CDR2 is LQKENI. J lost 6 bases, V lost 4 bases, and 9 bases had no gene match. The CDR3 sequence: CASSRTGQGASDTQYF. For the CDR3, the DNA is TGTGCCAGCTCACGAACCGGACAGGGGGCCAGCGATACGCAGTATTTT. Together with reference TRBV18 and TRBJ2-3, the CDR3 gives the full variable domain: NAGVMQNPRHLVRRRGQEARLRCSPMKGHSHVYWYRQLPEEGLKFMVYLQKENIIDESGMPKERFSAEFPKEGPSILRIQQVVRGDSAAYFCASSRTGQGASDTQYFGPGTRLTVL.